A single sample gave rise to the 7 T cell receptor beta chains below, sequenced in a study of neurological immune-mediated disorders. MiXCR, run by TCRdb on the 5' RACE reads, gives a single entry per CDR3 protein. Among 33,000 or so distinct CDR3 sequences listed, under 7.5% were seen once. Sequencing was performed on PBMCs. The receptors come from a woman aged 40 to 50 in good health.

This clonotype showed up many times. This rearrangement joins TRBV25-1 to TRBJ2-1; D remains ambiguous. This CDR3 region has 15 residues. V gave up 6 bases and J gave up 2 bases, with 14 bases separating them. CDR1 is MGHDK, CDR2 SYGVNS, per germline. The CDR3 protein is CASSHPRGPYNEQFF. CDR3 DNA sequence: TGTGCCAGCAGCCACCCCCGAGGCCCCTACAATGAGCAGTTCTTC. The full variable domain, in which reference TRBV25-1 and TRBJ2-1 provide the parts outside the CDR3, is EADIYQTPRYLVIGTGKKITLECSQTMGHDKMYWYQQDPGMELHLIHYSYGVNSTEKGDLSSESTVSRIRTEHFPLTLESARPSHTSQYLCASSHPRGPYNEQFFGPGTRLTVL.

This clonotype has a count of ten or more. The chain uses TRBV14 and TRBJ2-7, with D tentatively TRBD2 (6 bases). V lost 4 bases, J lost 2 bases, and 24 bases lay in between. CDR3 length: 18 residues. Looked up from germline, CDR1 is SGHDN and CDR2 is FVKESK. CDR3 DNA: TGTGCCAGCAGCCCCGTCCAGGAACTAGCCAGGAGCCCCTACGAGCAGTACTTC. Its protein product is CASSPVQELARSPYEQYF. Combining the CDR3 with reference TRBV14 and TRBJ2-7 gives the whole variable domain EAGVTQFPSHSVIEKGQTVTLRCDPISGHDNLYWYRRVMGKEIKFLLHFVKESKQDESGMPNNRFLAERTGGTYSTLKVQPAELEDSGVYFCASSPVQELARSPYEQYFGPGTRLTVT.

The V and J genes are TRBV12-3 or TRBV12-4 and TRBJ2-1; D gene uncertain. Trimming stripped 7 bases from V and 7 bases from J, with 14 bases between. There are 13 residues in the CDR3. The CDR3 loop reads CASNPLGSNEQFF. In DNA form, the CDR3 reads TGTGCCAGCAACCCCCTAGGAAGTAATGAGCAGTTCTTC.

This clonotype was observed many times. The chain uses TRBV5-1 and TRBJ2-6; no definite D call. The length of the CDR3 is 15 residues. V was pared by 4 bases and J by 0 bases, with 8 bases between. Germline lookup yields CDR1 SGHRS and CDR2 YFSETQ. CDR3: CASSPLTSGANVLTF. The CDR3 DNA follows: TGCGCCAGCAGCCCCTTGACCTCTGGGGCCAACGTCCTGACTTTC.

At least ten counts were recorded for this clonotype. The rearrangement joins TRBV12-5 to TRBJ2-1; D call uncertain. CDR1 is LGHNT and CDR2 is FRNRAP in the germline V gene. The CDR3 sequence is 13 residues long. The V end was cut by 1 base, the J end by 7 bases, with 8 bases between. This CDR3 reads CASGLAFLNEQFF. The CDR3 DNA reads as TGTGCTAGTGGTTTGGCCTTTTTGAATGAGCAGTTCTTC.

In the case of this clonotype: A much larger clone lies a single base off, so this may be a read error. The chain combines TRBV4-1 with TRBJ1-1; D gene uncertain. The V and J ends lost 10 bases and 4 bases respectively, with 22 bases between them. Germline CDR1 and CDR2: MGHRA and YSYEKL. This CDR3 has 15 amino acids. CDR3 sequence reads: CAKSQAERSVTEAFF. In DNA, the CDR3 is TGCGCCAAAAGCCAAGCCGAAAGAAGCGTCACTGAAGCTTTCTTT.

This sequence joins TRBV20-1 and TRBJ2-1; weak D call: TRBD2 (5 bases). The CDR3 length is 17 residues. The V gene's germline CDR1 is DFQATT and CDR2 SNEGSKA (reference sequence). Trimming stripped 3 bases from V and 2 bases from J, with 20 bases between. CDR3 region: CSASNAGGGGTYNEQFF. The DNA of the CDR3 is TGCAGTGCTAGTAACGCGGGCGGAGGAGGAACCTACAATGAGCAGTTCTTC.